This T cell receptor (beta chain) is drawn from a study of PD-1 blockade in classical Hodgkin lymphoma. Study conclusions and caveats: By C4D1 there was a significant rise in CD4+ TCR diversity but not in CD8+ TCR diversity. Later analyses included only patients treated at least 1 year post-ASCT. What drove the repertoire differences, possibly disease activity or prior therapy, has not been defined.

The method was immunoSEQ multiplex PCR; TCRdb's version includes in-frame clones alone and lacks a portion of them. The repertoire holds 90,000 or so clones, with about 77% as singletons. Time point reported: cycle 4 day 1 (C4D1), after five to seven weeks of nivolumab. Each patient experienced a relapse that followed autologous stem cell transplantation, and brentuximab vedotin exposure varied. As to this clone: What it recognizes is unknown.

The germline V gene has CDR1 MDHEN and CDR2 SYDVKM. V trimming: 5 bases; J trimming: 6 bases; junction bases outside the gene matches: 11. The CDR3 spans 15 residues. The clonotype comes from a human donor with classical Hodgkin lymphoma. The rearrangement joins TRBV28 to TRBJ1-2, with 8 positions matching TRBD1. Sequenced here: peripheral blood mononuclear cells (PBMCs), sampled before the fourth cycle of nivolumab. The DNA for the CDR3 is TGTGCCAGCAGTAACTTTCAGCTGGGACAGGATGGCTACACCTTC. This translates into CASSNFQLGQDGYTF.